The rows below give T cell receptor beta chains drawn from one sample of a study of T cells after yellow fever vaccination. TCRdb analysed the 5' RACE reads with MiXCR anew, one entry per CDR3 protein. The sample lists 60,000 or so distinct CDR3 sequences; around 6.9% were seen once. Sequencing used CD8+ T cells sorted from PBMCs, obtained on the day of the first yellow fever vaccination. All receptors derive from a man aged 18 to 29 who received the YFV17D yellow fever vaccine. The CDR3 runs from the conserved cysteine through the conserved F or W. D genes are given only for firm matches. Where a row states a size, it is once, few, many or the class of an expanded clone; other rows omit it.

J gene: TRBJ2-1
V gene: TRBV12-3/TRBV12-4
clone size: few
D gene: TRBD2
CDR3 DNA: TGTGCCAGCAGTCCGACTAGCGGGTACAATGAGCAGTTCTTC
CDR3 protein: CASSPTSGYNEQFF

J gene: TRBJ2-3
V gene: TRBV13
clone size: .
D gene: TRBD2
CDR3 DNA: TGTGCCAGCAGCGTCAGCGGGGGGGCGGAAGATACGCAGTATTTT
CDR3 protein: CASSVSGGAEDTQYF

J gene: TRBJ2-3
V gene: TRBV29-1
clone size: few
D gene: .
CDR3 DNA: TGCAGCGTTGAAGTGCCGTTGGGGGCAGCCACAGATACGCAGTATTTT
CDR3 protein: CSVEVPLGAATDTQYF

J gene: TRBJ2-1
V gene: TRBV6-1
clone size: many
D gene: TRBD2
CDR3 DNA: TGTGCCAGCAGTGCTGCGGGGGGGCTCTACAATGAGCAGTTCTTC
CDR3 protein: CASSAAGGLYNEQFF

J gene: TRBJ2-3
V gene: TRBV6-1
clone size: few
D gene: TRBD2
CDR3 DNA: TGTGCCAGCATCCCCCGGAGCGGGGGCCGTAGCACAGATACGCAGTATTTT
CDR3 protein: CASIPRSGGRSTDTQYF

J gene: TRBJ2-2
V gene: TRBV5-4
clone size: .
D gene: TRBD2
CDR3 DNA: TGTGCCAGCAGCTTGGGAGCGGGGGCCGGGGAGCTGTTTTTT
CDR3 protein: CASSLGAGAGELFF

J gene: TRBJ2-1
V gene: TRBV7-2
clone size: many
D gene: .
CDR3 DNA: TGTGCCAGCAGCTCCCGACTAGGTGGCTCCTACAATGAGCAGTTCTTC
CDR3 protein: CASSSRLGGSYNEQFF

J gene: TRBJ2-5
V gene: TRBV7-9
clone size: many
D gene: TRBD2
CDR3 DNA: TGTGCCAGCAGCACGGGGTCTAGCGGGTACGGGTTGCAAGAGACCCAGTACTTC
CDR3 protein: CASSTGSSGYGLQETQYF

J gene: TRBJ1-1
V gene: TRBV7-3
clone size: many
D gene: .
CDR3 DNA: TGTGCCAGCAGCTTAACGGGGGGGGCAGGAGGGCGAACTGAAGCTTTCTTT
CDR3 protein: CASSLTGGAGGRTEAFF

J gene: TRBJ1-1
V gene: TRBV12-3/TRBV12-4
clone size: many
D gene: .
CDR3 DNA: TGTGCCAGCAGCCCCGGGGCGTCCACTGAAGCTTTCTTT
CDR3 protein: CASSPGASTEAFF

J gene: TRBJ2-1
V gene: TRBV7-2
clone size: many
D gene: .
CDR3 DNA: TGTGCCAGCAGCTTTGAGGGGTACAATGAGCAGTTCTTC
CDR3 protein: CASSFEGYNEQFF

J gene: TRBJ1-1
V gene: TRBV6-2/TRBV6-3
clone size: few
D gene: .
CDR3 DNA: TGTGCCAGCAGGCCTCGGGGAGGCACTGAAGCTTTCTTT
CDR3 protein: CASRPRGGTEAFF